These 9 T cell receptor beta chains were all obtained from the same sample, sequenced in a study of blood T cell repertoires in COVID-19. Repertoires were generated with immunoSEQ multiplex PCR, while TCRdb's copy carries only in-frame clones and drops some. The sample has roughly 100,000 clones, almost 90% seen once. Sequencing was carried out using peripheral blood. The receptors were sampled from a woman between 70 and 85 years old with acute or convalescent COVID-19.

This clone was seen a few times. An end of the junction differs from the germline gene, which may be a read error. The CDR3 nucleotides are TGTGCCACCAGTAGAGGGGGACAGAATGAAAAACTGTTTTTT. Protein: CATSRGGQNEKLFF. The chain recombines TRBV28 with TRBJ1-4, with 7 bases that match TRBD1. This CDR3 is 14 amino acids long. The germline CDR1 and CDR2 sequences are MDHEN and SYDVKM.

J is TRBJ2-2 and V is TRBV27; 8 bases match TRBD1. V lost 6 bases to trimming and J lost 1 base; unmatched junction nucleotides: 10. This CDR3 is 17 amino acids long. Germline CDR1 is MNHEY and CDR2 is SMNVEV (reference sequence). The CDR3 region is CASSTGTGTGNTGELFF. The CDR3 DNA is TGTGCCAGCAGCACTGGCACAGGGACAGGGAACACCGGGGAGCTGTTTTTT.

CDR3 DNA sequence: TGTGCCAGCAGTCTCCTCGGACAGGGCCCTGGATATGGCTACACCTTC. It yields the protein CASSLLGQGPGYGYTF. The chain links TRBV27 to TRBJ1-2, with 8 bases matching TRBD1. CDR3 length equals 16 residues. V gave up 5 bases and J gave up 5 bases; unmatched junction bases: 13. The germline CDR1 and CDR2 sequences are MNHEY and SMNVEV (reference sequence).

The V gene is TRBV30, the J gene TRBJ2-7, with D possibly matching TRBD1 (5 bases). Germline CDR1 is GTSNPN and CDR2 is SVGIG (reference sequence). There are 12 residues in the CDR3. V was shortened by 3 bases and J by 2 bases, with 8 bases between the two germline ends. Written as DNA, the CDR3 is TGTGCCTGGAGCAGGGATACCTACGAGCAGTACTTC. Protein sequence: CAWSRDTYEQYF.

On this clone itself: At one of its ends the junction is not consistent with the germline gene, which may arise from a read error. The genes are TRBV2 and TRBJ2-7; perhaps TRBD1 as D (5 bases). This CDR3 has 12 residues. CDR1 is SNHLY, CDR2 FYNNEI, per germline. The CDR3 sequence: CASSENVGPSNF. CDR3 bases: TGTGCCAGCAGTGAAAATGTGGGGCCCTCGAACTTC.

The chain combines TRBV28 with TRBJ2-3; TRBD1 aligns across 8 bases. This CDR3 spans 16 amino acids. CDR1 and CDR2 (germline): MDHEN, SYDVKM. Unmatched junction bases numbered 8, after V lost 5 bases and J lost 1 base. The CDR3 spells CASSPQGGGGTDTQYF. The CDR3 DNA reads as TGTGCCAGCAGTCCACAGGGGGGAGGCGGCACAGATACGCAGTATTTT.

The chain couples TRBV6-6 to TRBJ2-1; no firm D call. The length of the CDR3 is 14 residues. Germline V gene data show CDR1 as MNHNY and CDR2 as SVGAGI (reference sequence). With 6 bases removed from V and 4 bases from J, the gap between germline ends came to 13 bases. CDR3 protein: CASSAGAIYNEQFF. For the CDR3, the DNA is TGTGCCAGCAGCGCAGGTGCCATTTACAATGAGCAGTTCTTC.

J is TRBJ2-3 and V is TRBV10-3, with 7 bases lining up with TRBD2. The V and J ends lost 8 bases and 5 bases, in that order; junction bases with no gene match: 7. CDR3 length: 13 amino acids. CDR1 is ENHRY, CDR2 SYGVKD, per germline. As DNA, the CDR3 is TGTGCCATCGCAGGCGGGAGAGGAGATACGCAGTATTTT. Translating it yields CAIAGGRGDTQYF.

The V call is TRBV18, the J call TRBJ1-1, with 7 bases matching TRBD1. Germline-derived CDR1 and CDR2 are KGHSH and LQKENI. This CDR3 is built from 14 residues. Trimming took 3 bases from V and 0 from J; bases not matched to a gene: 1. The CDR3 DNA reads as TGTGCCAGCTCACCGGGACAGCTGAACACTGAAGCTTTCTTT. Amino acid sequence: CASSPGQLNTEAFF.